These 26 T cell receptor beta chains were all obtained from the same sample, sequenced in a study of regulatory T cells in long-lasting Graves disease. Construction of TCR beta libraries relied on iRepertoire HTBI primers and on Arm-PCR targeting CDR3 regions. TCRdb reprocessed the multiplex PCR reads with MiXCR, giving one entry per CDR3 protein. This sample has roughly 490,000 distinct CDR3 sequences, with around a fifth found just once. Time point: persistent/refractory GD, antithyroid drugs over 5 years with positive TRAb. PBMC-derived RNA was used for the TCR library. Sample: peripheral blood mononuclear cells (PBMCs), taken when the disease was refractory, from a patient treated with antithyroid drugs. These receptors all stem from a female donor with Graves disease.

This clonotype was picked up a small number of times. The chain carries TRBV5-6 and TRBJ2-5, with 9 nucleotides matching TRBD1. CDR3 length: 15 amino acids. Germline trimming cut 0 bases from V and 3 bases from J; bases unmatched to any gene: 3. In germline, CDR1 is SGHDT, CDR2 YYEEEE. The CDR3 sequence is CASSLVGTGKETQYF. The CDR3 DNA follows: TGTGCCAGCAGCTTGGTAGGGACAGGGAAAGAGACCCAGTACTTC.

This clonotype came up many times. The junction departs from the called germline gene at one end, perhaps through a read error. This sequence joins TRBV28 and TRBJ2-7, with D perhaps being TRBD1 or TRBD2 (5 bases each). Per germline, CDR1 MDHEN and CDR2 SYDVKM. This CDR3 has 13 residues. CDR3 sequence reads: CASSRKIGTGLHF. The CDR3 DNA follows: TGTGCCAGCAGCCGCAAAATTGGGACCGGGCTGCACTTC.

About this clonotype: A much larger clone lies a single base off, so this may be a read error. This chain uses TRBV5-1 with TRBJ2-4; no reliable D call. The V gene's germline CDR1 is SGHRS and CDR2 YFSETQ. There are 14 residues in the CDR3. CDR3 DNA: TGCGCCAGCAGCTTAGGCCATAGTGAAAACGTTCAGTACTTC. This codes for CASSLGHSENVQYF.

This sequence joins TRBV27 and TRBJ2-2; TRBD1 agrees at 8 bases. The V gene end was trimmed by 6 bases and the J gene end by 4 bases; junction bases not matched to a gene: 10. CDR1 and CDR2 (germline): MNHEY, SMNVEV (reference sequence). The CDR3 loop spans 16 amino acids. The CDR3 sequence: CASRLRDRGITGELFF. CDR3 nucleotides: TGTGCCAGCAGATTGAGAGACAGGGGCATCACCGGGGAGCTGTTTTTT.

The CDR3 sequence is CASSSGESGEYF. CDR3 in DNA: TGTGCCAGCAGCTCCGGGGAGAGCGGAGAGTACTTC. The chain recombines TRBV6-1 with TRBJ2-4; perhaps TRBD2 as D (5 bases). This CDR3 has 12 residues. V dropped 6 bases and J dropped 14 bases, with 17 bases sitting between them. Germline V gene lookup returns CDR1 MNHNS and CDR2 SASEGT.

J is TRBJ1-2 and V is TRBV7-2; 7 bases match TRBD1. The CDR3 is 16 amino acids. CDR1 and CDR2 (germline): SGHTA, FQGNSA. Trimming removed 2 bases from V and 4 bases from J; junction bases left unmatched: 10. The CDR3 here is CASSLLGSAGGYGYTF. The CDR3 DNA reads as TGTGCCAGCAGCTTATTAGGGTCGGCAGGGGGCTATGGCTACACCTTC. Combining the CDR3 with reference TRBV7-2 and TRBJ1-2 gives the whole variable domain GAGVSQSPSNKVTEKGKDVELRCDPISGHTALYWYRQSLGQGLEFLIYFQGNSAPDKSGLPSDRFSAERTGGSVSTLTIQRTQQEDSAVYLCASSLLGSAGGYGYTFGSGTRLTVV.

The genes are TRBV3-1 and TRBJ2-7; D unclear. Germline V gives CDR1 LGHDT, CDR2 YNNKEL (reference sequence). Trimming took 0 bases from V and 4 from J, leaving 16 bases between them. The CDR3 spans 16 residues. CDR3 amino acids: CASSQDNSLNFYEQYF. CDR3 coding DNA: TGTGCCAGCAGCCAAGATAACTCTTTAAATTTTTACGAGCAGTACTTC.

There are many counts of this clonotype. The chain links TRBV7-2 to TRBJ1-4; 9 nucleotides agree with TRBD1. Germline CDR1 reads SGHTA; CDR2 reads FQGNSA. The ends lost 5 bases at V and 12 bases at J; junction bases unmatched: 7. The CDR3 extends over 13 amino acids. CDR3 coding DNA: TGTGCCAGCAGCGACAGGACAGGGGCTGAACTGTTTTTT. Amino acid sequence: CASSDRTGAELFF.

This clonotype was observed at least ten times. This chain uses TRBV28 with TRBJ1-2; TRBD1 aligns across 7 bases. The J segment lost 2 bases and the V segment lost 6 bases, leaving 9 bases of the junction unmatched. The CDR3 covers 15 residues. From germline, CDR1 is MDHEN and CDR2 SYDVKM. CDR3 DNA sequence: TGTGCCAGCAGGGGCTTCGCGACAGGGAACTATGGCTACACCTTC. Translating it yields CASRGFATGNYGYTF.

In DNA form, the CDR3 reads TGTGCCAGCAGTTATTCCGGTAGGAGTAATGAAAAACTGTTTTTT. Its translation: CASSYSGRSNEKLFF. V and J are TRBV6-9 and TRBJ1-4; the D is unclear. The V end was cut by 0 bases, the J end by 4 bases, with 9 bases between. CDR3 size: 15 residues. Germline V gene lookup returns CDR1 MNHGY and CDR2 SVAAGI.

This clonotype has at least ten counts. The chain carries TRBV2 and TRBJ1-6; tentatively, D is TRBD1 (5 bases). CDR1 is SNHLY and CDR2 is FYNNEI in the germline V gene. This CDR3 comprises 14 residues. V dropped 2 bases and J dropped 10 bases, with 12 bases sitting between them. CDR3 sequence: CASSEPRTSSPLHF. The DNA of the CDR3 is TGTGCCAGCAGTGAACCCCGGACAAGCTCACCCCTCCACTTT.

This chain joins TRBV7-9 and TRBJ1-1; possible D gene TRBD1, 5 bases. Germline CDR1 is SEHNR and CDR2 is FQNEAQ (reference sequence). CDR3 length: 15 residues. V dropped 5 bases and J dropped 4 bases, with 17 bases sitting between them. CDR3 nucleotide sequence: TGTGCCAGCAGCGAGACAGTGGGGCTGGGCACTGAAGCTTTCTTT. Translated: CASSETVGLGTEAFF.

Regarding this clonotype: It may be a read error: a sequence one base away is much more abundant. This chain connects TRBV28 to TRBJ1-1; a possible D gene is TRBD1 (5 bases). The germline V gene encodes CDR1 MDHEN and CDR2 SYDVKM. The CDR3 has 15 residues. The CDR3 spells CACSFRGGVNTEAFF. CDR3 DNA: TGTGCCTGCAGTTTTCGTGGGGGGGTGAACACTGAAGCTTTCTTT.

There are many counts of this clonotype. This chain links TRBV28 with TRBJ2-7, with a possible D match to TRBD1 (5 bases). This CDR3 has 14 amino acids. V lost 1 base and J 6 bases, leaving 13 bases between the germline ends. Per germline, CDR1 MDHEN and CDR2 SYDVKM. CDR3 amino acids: CASSLLAGQIEQYF. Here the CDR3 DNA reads TGTGCCAGCAGTTTATTGGCAGGGCAGATCGAGCAGTACTTC.

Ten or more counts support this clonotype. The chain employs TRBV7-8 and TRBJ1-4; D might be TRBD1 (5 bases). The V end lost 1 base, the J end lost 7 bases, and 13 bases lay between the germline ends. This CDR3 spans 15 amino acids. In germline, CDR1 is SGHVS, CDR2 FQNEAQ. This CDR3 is CASSLGGAVREKLFF. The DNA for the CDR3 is TGTGCCAGCAGCTTAGGAGGGGCAGTCCGTGAAAAACTGTTTTTT.

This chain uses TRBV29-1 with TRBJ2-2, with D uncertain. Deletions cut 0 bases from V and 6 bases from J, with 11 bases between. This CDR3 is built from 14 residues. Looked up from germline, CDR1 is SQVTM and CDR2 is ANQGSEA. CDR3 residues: CSVEENTNPGELFF. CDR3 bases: TGCAGCGTTGAAGAAAACACGAATCCCGGGGAGCTGTTTTTT.

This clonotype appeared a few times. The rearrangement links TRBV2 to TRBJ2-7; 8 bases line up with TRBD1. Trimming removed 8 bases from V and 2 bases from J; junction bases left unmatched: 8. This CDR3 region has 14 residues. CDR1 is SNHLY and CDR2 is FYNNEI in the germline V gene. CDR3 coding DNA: TGTGCCAGCGGGTGGAAGACAGGGGCCTACGAGCAGTACTTC. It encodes CASGWKTGAYEQYF.

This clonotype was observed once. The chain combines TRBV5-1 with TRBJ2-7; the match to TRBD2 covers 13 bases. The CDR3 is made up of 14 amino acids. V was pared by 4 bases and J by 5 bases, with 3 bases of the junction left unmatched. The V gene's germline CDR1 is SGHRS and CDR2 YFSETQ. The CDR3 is CASSAGTSGNEQYF. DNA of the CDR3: TGCGCCAGCAGCGCCGGGACTAGCGGGAACGAGCAGTACTTC.

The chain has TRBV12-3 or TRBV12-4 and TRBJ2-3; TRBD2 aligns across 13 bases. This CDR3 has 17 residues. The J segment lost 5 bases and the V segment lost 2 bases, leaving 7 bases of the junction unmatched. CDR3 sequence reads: CASSLTLRLAGGDTQYF. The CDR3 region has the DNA TGTGCCAGCAGTTTAACTTTGAGACTAGCGGGAGGAGATACGCAGTATTTT.

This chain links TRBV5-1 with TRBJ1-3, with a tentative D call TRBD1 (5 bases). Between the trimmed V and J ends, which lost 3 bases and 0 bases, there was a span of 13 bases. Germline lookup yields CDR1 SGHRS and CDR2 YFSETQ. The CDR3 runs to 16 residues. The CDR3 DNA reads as TGCGCCAGCAGCTCTGGGGCAGGTCGCTCTGGAAACACCATATATTTT. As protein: CASSSGAGRSGNTIYF.

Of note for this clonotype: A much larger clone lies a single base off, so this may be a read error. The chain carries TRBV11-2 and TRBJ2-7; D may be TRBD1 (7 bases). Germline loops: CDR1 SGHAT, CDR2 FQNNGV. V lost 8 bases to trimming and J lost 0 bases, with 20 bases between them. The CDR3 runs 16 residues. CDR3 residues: CASGPRWGDSSYEQYF. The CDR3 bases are TGTGCCAGCGGCCCCAGATGGGGGGACAGCTCCTACGAGCAGTACTTC.

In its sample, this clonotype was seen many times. The DNA of the CDR3 is TGCAGCGTTGCCGATGGGACGGATAATGAAAAACTGTTTTTT. It is translated as CSVADGTDNEKLFF. The rearrangement links TRBV29-1 to TRBJ1-4, with D perhaps matching TRBD1 (5 bases). The CDR3 is 14 amino acids. The germline V and J ends were trimmed by 4 bases and 4 bases, with 13 bases remaining between them. In germline, CDR1 is SQVTM, CDR2 ANQGSEA.

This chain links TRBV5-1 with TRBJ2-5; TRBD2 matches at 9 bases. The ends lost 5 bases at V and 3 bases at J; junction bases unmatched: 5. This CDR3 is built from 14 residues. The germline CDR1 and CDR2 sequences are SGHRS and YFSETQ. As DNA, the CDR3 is TGCGCCAGCAGGGTCATAGCGGGGGAAGAGACCCAGTACTTC. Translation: CASRVIAGEETQYF.

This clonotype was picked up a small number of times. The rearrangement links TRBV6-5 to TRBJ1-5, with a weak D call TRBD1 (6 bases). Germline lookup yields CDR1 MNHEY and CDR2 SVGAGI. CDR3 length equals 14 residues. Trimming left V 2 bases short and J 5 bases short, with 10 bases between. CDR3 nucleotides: TGTGCCAGCAGTTACGGGGGGGCGGATCAGCCCCAGCATTTT. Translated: CASSYGGADQPQHF.

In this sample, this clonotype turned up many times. Here the CDR3 DNA reads TGTGCCAGTAAACCGTTGGGGGGGGTGAGTACTGAAGCTTTCTTT. This gives the protein CASKPLGGVSTEAFF. V gene TRBV12-3 or TRBV12-4 combines with J gene TRBJ1-1, with D maybe TRBD1 (5 bases). This CDR3 comprises 15 residues. Trimming cost V 9 bases and J 5 bases, with 22 bases left between them.

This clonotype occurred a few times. CDR3 sequence reads: CASSYQDGYSNQPQHF. CDR3 nucleotides: TGTGCCAGCAGTTACCAGGACGGATATAGCAATCAGCCCCAGCATTTT. The chain uses TRBV6-2 or TRBV6-3 and TRBJ1-5, with D uncertain. The V gene's germline CDR1 is MNHEY and CDR2 SVGEGT. CDR3 length: 16 amino acids. V was trimmed by 2 bases and J by 0 bases, leaving 11 bases between them.